Listed below are T cell receptor beta chains from one sample, sequenced in a study of T cells in Graves' hyperthyroidism and ophthalmopathy. TCRdb analysed the multiplex PCR reads with MiXCR anew, one entry per CDR3 protein. The repertoire consists of around 300,000 distinct CDR3 sequences, with about 20% occurring once and the leading ten covering 50% to 75%. The sequencing sample was made of blood. These receptors were taken from a young man with Graves' ophthalmopathy. The CDR3 runs from the conserved cysteine through the conserved F or W. A D gene is named only where the DNA matches it firmly. Size is stated for part of the rows, as once, few or many counts, or as a class when the clone is expanded.

d_call j_call v_call clone_size cdr3_aa cdr3_nt
NA TRBJ1-1 TRBV5-5 NA CASSYGNMNTEAFF TGTGCCAGCAGTTACGGAAACATGAACACTGAAGCTTTCTTT
NA TRBJ2-6 TRBV5-1 many CASSTFRAGANVLTF TGCGCCAGCAGCACCTTCCGTGCAGGGGCCAACGTCCTGACTTTC
TRBD2 TRBJ2-3 TRBV9 NA CASSDPSGTTDTQYF TGTGCCAGCAGTGACCCTAGCGGCACCACAGATACGCAGTATTTT
NA TRBJ2-1 TRBV10-3 NA CAIKPGEKVGEQFF TGTGCCATCAAGCCGGGGGAAAAGGTCGGTGAGCAGTTCTTC
NA TRBJ1-1 TRBV29-1 few CSVGGGFTEAFF TGCAGCGTTGGGGGGGGGTTCACTGAAGCTTTCTTT
TRBD1 TRBJ2-7 TRBV12-3/TRBV12-4 few CASSSGTGLYEQYF TGTGCCAGCAGTTCCGGGACAGGGCTATACGAGCAGTACTTC
NA TRBJ1-2 TRBV11-3 many CASSSTLGGYTF TGTGCCAGCAGCTCAACTCTGGGGGGCTACACCTTC
NA TRBJ1-2 TRBV27 NA CASSFKANYGYTF TGTGCCAGCAGTTTTAAAGCCAACTATGGCTACACCTTC
NA TRBJ1-3 TRBV6-5 NA CASSYSTGRGTIYF TGTGCCAGCAGTTACTCGACCGGTCGTGGCACCATATATTTT
TRBD2 TRBJ2-3 TRBV24-1 few CATASGGVADTQYF TGTGCCACCGCCTCTGGGGGGGTTGCTGATACGCAGTATTTT
NA TRBJ1-5 TRBV7-2 NA CASSGDRNQPQHF TGTGCCAGCAGCGGAGACAGGAATCAGCCCCAGCATTTT
TRBD2 TRBJ2-7 TRBV4-1 NA CASSQERSREDEQYF TGCGCCAGCAGCCAAGAGAGATCGCGGGAGGACGAGCAGTACTTC
TRBD1 TRBJ1-2 TRBV15 NA CATSKSSQGNYGYTF TGTGCCACCAGCAAGAGTTCACAGGGGAACTATGGCTACACCTTC
NA TRBJ1-3 TRBV30 few CAWSGTVGNTIYF TGTGCCTGGAGTGGGACAGTCGGAAACACCATATATTTT
NA TRBJ2-7 TRBV12-3/TRBV12-4 many CASSFASPPYEQYF TGTGCCAGCAGTTTTGCCAGTCCCCCCTACGAGCAGTACTTC
NA TRBJ1-5 TRBV6-2/TRBV6-3 NA CASSKLRSRNQPQHF TGTGCCAGCAGTAAACTACGTTCGAGAAATCAGCCCCAGCATTTT
TRBD1 TRBJ2-7 TRBV2 many CASRAGQGFYEQYF TGTGCCAGCAGAGCGGGACAGGGCTTCTACGAGCAGTACTTC
TRBD2 TRBJ2-1 TRBV20-1 few CSAMGGTYNEQFF TGCAGTGCAATGGGAGGGACCTACAATGAGCAGTTCTTC
TRBD1 TRBJ2-3 TRBV5-1 many CASSLRGQGIHTQYF TGCGCCAGCAGCTTGCGGGGACAGGGTATACATACGCAGTATTTT
NA TRBJ1-3 TRBV7-8 many CASSLGLSTGNTIYF TGTGCCAGCAGCTTAGGGCTATCAACTGGAAACACCATATATTTT
NA TRBJ1-2 TRBV18 few CASSPPGTQGKYTF TGTGCCAGCTCACCCCCCGGGACGCAAGGAAAGTACACCTTC
TRBD1 TRBJ2-3 TRBV6-1 NA CASKGAWRTDTQYF TGTGCCAGCAAGGGGGCGTGGCGCACAGATACGCAGTATTTT
NA TRBJ2-5 TRBV28 once CASSTGTRETQYF TGTGCCAGCAGTACCGGGACCCGAGAGACCCAGTACTTC
NA TRBJ1-1 TRBV27 NA CACHRENEAFF TGTGCCTGCCACAGGGAGAATGAAGCTTTCTTT
NA TRBJ2-1 TRBV20-1 few CSATRGESSYNEQFF TGCAGTGCTACGAGGGGGGAGAGCTCCTACAATGAGCAGTTCTTC
TRBD1 TRBJ1-6 TRBV10-1 NA CASNPKRDRGLSGGSPLHF TGCGCCAGCAACCCAAAGAGGGACAGGGGGCTCAGTGGCGGTTCACCCCTCCACTTT
NA TRBJ1-2 TRBV29-1 NA CSPLPGSADGYTF TGCAGCCCCCTGCCGGGTTCAGCTGATGGCTACACCTTC
NA TRBJ2-1 TRBV20-1 few CSARQGWSYNEQFF TGCAGTGCTAGACAGGGATGGTCCTACAATGAGCAGTTCTTC
NA TRBJ2-6 TRBV28 NA CASRTLSGANVLTF TGTGCCAGCAGGACACTCTCTGGGGCCAACGTCCTGACTTTC
NA TRBJ2-5 TRBV6-1 few CASTGGGAGEETQYF TGTGCCAGCACCGGAGGGGGGGCCGGAGAAGAGACCCAGTACTTC
NA TRBJ1-5 TRBV24-1 few CAIWDVSNQPQHF TGTGCCATCTGGGACGTATCCAATCAGCCCCAGCATTTT
NA TRBJ1-6 TRBV27 many CASSLNGQSSTPLHF TGTGCCAGCAGTTTAAATGGACAGTCTTCTACACCCCTCCACTTT
TRBD2 TRBJ2-1 TRBV12-3/TRBV12-4 NA CASSPGLGAGSYNEQFF TGTGCCAGCAGTCCGGGACTAGGAGCGGGGTCCTACAATGAGCAGTTCTTC
NA TRBJ2-7 TRBV12-3/TRBV12-4 few CASSLTEIYEQYF TGTGCCAGCAGTTTAACGGAGATCTACGAGCAGTACTTC
NA TRBJ1-2 TRBV5-1 few CASSLAASAYGYTF TGCGCCAGCAGCTTGGCCGCGAGCGCTTATGGCTACACCTTC
NA TRBJ2-7 TRBV3-1 many CASSPTGAGKRYEQYF TGTGCCAGCAGCCCAACCGGGGCGGGGAAACGCTACGAGCAGTACTTC
NA TRBJ2-7 TRBV20-1 NA CSAVTGDYEQYF TGCAGTGCCGTGACGGGAGACTACGAGCAGTACTTC
TRBD2 TRBJ2-7 TRBV6-1 few CASTGGSSYEQYF TGTGCCAGCACTGGCGGGAGCTCCTACGAGCAGTACTTC
TRBD1 TRBJ2-2 TRBV29-1 NA CSVNRGLNTGELFF TGCAGCGTCAACAGGGGCTTAAACACCGGGGAGCTGTTTTTT
TRBD1 TRBJ1-5 TRBV5-8 NA CASSSGQSYSNQPQHF TGTGCCAGCAGCTCGGGACAGAGTTATAGCAATCAGCCCCAGCATTTT
NA TRBJ1-3 TRBV11-3 NA CASSLIRGSGNTIYF TGTGCCAGCAGCTTAATCCGGGGTTCTGGAAACACCATATATTTT
NA TRBJ1-1 TRBV28 NA CASSSDRLNTGAFF TGTGCCAGCAGTTCGGACAGACTGAACACTGGAGCTTTCTTT
NA TRBJ1-2 TRBV28 many CASRDRPFEDGYTF TGTGCCAGCAGAGACAGGCCCTTCGAGGATGGCTACACCTTC
TRBD1 TRBJ1-5 TRBV20-1 few CSAPGQGGQPQHF TGCAGTGCCCCGGGACAGGGCGGCCAGCCCCAGCATTTT
TRBD2 TRBJ2-7 TRBV27 few CASGTSVTYEQYF TGTGCCTCTGGGACTAGCGTAACCTACGAGCAGTACTTC
TRBD1 TRBJ2-3 TRBV27 few CASSIQGGTDTQYF TGTGCCAGCAGTATTCAGGGGGGCACAGATACGCAGTATTTT
NA TRBJ1-2 TRBV28 many CASSRAVANYGYTF TGTGCCAGCAGTCGGGCCGTAGCTAACTATGGCTACACCTTC
TRBD2 TRBJ2-1 TRBV5-1 NA CASSFSGSADEQFF TGCGCCAGCAGCTTCAGCGGGAGCGCGGATGAGCAGTTCTTC
NA TRBJ1-6 TRBV6-6 NA CASSYWVGTANSPLHF TGTGCCAGCAGTTACTGGGTCGGGACGGCCAATTCACCCCTCCACTTT
NA TRBJ1-1 TRBV5-6 many CASSFWAALTEAFF TGTGCCAGCAGCTTTTGGGCAGCACTCACTGAAGCTTTCTTT
TRBD2 TRBJ2-5 TRBV2 many CASSGVRAGGGETQYF TGTGCCAGCAGTGGGGTCCGAGCGGGAGGAGGAGAGACCCAGTACTTC
NA TRBJ1-3 TRBV3-1 few CASSQAPTSGNTIYF TGTGCCAGCAGCCAAGCCCCCACTTCTGGAAACACCATATATTTT